The clone carrying this T cell receptor beta chain was picked up many times. Antigen unknown. CDR1 is KGHDR, CDR2 SFDVKD, per germline. This CDR3 spans 18 amino acids. Unmatched junction bases numbered 10, after V lost 0 bases and J lost 3 bases. This entry is derived from a study of regulatory T cells in long-lasting Graves disease. The time point is: persistent/refractory GD, antithyroid drugs over 5 years with positive TRAb. RNA from PBMCs was the source of the TCR library. Study observations and caveats: There was favoring of TRBV28, TRBJ1-2 and TRBJ2-5 in persistent disease.

Sequencing libraries for TCR beta were prepared with iRepertoire HTBI primers and Arm-PCR of CDR3 regions. TCRdb processed the multiplex PCR reads anew with MiXCR; each CDR3 protein has one entry. Among approximately 400,000 distinct CDR3 sequences listed, roughly 24% were seen once. V and J are TRBV24-1 and TRBJ2-5; 9 bases are a match to TRBD2. The starting material was peripheral blood mononuclear cells (PBMCs), obtained when the disease was refractory, from a patient treated with antithyroid drugs. This sequence was found in a woman aged 40 to 49 with Graves disease. The CDR3 reads CATSDLQTSIAGEETQYF. CDR3 sequence (DNA): TGTGCCACCAGTGATTTGCAAACGTCCATAGCGGGAGAAGAGACCCAGTACTTC.